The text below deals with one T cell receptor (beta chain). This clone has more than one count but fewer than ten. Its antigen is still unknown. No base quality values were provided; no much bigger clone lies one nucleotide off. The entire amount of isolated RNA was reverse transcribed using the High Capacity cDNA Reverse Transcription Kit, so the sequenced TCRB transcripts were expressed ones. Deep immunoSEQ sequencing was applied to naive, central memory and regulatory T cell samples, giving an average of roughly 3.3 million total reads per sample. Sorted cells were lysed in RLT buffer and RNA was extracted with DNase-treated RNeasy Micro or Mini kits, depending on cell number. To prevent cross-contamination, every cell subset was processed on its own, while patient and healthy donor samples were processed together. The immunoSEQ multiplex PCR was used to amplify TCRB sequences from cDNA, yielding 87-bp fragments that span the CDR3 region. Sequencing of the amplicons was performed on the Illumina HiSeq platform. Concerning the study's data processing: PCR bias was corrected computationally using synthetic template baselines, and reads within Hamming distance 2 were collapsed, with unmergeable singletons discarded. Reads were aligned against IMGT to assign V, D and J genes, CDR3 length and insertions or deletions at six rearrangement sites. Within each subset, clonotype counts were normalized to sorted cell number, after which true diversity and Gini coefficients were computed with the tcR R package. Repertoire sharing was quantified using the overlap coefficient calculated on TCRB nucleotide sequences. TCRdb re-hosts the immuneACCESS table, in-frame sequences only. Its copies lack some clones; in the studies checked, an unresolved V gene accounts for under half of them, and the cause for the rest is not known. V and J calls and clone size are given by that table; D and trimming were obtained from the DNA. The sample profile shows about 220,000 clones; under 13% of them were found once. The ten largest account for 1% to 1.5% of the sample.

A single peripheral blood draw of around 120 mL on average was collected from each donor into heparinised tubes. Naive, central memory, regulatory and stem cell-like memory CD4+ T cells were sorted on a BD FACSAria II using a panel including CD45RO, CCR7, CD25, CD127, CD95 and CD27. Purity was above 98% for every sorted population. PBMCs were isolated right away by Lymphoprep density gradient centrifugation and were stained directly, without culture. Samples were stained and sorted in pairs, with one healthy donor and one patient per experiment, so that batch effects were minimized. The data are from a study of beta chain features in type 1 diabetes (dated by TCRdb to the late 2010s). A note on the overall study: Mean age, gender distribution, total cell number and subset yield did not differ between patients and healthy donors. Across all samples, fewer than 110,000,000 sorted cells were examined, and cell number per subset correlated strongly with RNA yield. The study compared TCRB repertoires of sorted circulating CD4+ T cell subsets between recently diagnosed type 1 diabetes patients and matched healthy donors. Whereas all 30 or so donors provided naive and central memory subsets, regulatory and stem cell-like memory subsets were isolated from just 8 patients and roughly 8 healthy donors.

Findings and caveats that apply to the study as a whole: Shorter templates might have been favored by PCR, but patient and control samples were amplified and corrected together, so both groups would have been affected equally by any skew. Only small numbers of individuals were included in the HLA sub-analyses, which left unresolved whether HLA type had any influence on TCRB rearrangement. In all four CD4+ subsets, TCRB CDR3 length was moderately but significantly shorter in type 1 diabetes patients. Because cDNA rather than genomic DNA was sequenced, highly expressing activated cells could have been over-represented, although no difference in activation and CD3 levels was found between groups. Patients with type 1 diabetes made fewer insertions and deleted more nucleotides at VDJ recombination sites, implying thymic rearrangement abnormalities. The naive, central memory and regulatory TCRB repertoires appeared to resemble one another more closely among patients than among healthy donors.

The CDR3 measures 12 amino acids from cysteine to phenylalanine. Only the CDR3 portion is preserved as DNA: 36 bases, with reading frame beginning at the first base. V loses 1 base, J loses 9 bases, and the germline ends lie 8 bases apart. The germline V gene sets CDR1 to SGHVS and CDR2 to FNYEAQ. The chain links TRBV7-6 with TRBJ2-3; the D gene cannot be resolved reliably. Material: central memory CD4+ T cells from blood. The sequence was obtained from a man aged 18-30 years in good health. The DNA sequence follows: TGTGCCAGCAGCTTAGACGGCAGGACGCAGTATTTT. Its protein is CASSLDGRTQYF.